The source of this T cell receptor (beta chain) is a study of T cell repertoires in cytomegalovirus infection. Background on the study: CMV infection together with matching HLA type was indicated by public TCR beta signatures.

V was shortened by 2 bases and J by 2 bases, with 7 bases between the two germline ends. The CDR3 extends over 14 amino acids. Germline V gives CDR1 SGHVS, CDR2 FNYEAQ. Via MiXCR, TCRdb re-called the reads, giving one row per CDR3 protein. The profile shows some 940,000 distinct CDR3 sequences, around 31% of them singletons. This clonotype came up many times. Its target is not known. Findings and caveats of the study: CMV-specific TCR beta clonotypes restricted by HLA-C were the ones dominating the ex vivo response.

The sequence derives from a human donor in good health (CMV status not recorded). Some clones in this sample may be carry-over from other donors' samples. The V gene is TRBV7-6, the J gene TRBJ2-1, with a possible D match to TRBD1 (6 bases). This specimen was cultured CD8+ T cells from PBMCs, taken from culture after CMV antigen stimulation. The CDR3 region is CASSLRTAYNEQFF. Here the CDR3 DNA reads TGTGCCAGCAGCTTAAGGACAGCCTACAATGAGCAGTTCTTC.